This TCR beta chain was obtained from a study of blood T cells in healthy people across ages. Looking at the study overall: Template switching recovered approximately one barcoded beta molecule for every two T cells.

Together with a sample-barcoded 5' primer, a J-beta primer mix was included in a second PCR lasting about 7 to 11 cycles. CDR3-containing paired-end reads numbered at least 2.5 million in each sample. Each CDR3 protein is one row after TCRdb ran MiXCR on the 5' RACE reads. This sample carries 1.5 million to 2 million distinct CDR3 sequences, roughly 27% of them seen once, and the ten largest clones take approximately 7.7%. Each sample yielded at least 5.5 micrograms of PBMC total RNA. V lost 4 bases and J lost 5, with 11 bases in between. The CDR3 extends over 13 amino acids. CDR1 and CDR2 from the germline V gene are SNHLY and FYNNEI.

The sample comprised blood. The TCR comes from a woman under 40 in good health. This chain connects TRBV2 to TRBJ1-2; D not certain. CDR3 amino acids: CASSGFRLYGYTF. The DNA of the CDR3 is TGTGCCAGCAGTGGTTTTCGACTTTATGGCTACACCTTC.